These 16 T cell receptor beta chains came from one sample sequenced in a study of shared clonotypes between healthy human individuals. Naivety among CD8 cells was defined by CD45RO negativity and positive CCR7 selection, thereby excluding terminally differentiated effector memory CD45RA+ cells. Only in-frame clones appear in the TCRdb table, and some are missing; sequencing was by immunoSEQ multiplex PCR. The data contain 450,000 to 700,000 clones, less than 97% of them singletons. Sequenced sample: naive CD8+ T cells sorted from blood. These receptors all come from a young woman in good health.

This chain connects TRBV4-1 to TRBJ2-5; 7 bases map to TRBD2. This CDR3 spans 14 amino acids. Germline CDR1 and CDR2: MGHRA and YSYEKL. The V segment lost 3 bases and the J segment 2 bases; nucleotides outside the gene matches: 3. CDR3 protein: CASSQAGGQETQYF. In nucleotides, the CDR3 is TGCGCCAGCAGCCAGGCCGGGGGGCAAGAGACCCAGTACTTC.

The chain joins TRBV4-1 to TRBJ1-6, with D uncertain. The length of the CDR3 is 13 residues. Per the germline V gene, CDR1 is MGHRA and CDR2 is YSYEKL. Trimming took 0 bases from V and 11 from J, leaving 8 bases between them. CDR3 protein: CASSQDVETPLHF. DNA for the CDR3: TGCGCCAGCAGCCAAGATGTGGAGACACCCCTCCACTTT.

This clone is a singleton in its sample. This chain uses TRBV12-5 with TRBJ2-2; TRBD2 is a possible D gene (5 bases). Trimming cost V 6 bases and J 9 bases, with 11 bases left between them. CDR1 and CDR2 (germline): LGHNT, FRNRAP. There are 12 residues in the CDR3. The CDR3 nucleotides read TGTGCTAGTGGACCCGGAGGCCGGGAGCTGTTTTTT. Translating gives CASGPGGRELFF.

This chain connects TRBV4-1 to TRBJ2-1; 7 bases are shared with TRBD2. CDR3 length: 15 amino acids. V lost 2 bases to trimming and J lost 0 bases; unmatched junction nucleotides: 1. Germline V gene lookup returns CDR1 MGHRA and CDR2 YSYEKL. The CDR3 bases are TGCGCCAGCAGCCAAAGGACTAGCTCCTACAATGAGCAGTTCTTC. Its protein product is CASSQRTSSYNEQFF.

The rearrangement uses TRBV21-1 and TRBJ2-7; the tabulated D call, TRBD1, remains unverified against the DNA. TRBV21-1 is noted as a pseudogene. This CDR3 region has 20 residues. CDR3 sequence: CASSPVRDRGQRELAYEQYF. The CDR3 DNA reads TGTGCCAGCAGCCCCGTGCGGGACAGGGGGCAGCGGGAGTTGGCCTACGAGCAGTACTTC.

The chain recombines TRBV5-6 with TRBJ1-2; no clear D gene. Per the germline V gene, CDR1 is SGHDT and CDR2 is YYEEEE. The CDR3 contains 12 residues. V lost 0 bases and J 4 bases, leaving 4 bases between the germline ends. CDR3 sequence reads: CASSLGRYGYTF. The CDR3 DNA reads TGTGCCAGCAGCTTGGGTCGCTATGGCTACACCTTC.

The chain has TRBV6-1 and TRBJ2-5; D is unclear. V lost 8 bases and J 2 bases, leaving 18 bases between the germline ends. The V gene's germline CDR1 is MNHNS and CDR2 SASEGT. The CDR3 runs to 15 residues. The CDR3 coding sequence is TGTGCCAGCGGCCGCGAGACAAGCCTACAAGAGACCCAGTACTTC. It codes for CASGRETSLQETQYF.

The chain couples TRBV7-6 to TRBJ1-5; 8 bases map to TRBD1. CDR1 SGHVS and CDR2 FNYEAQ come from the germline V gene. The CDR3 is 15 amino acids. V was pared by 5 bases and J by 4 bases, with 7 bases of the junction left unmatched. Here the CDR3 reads CASSDRQGMNQPQHF. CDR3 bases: TGTGCCAGCAGCGATAGACAGGGGATGAATCAGCCCCAGCATTTT.

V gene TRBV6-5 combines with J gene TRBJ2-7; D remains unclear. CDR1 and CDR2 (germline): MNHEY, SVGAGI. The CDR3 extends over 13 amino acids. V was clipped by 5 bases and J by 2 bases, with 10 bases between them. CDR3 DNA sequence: TGTGCCAGCAGTCCCCCTTCGCCCTACGAGCAGTACTTC. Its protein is CASSPPSPYEQYF.

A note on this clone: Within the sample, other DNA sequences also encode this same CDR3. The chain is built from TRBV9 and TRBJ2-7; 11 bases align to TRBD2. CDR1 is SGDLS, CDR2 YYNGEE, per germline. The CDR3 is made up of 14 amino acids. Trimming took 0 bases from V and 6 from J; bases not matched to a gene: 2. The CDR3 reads CASSVGLAGGEQYF. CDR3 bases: TGTGCCAGCAGCGTAGGGCTAGCGGGAGGCGAGCAGTACTTC.

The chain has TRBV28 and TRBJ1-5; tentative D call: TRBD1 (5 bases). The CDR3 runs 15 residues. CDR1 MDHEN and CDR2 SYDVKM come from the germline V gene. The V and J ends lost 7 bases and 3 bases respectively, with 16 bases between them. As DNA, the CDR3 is TGTGCCAGCACTACTCGCCGGGACCCCAATCAGCCCCAGCATTTT. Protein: CASTTRRDPNQPQHF.

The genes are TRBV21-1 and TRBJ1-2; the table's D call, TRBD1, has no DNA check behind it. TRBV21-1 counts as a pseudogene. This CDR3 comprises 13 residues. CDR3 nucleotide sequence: TGTGCCAGCACTTGGACAGACCACTATGGCTACACCTTC. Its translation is CASTWTDHYGYTF.

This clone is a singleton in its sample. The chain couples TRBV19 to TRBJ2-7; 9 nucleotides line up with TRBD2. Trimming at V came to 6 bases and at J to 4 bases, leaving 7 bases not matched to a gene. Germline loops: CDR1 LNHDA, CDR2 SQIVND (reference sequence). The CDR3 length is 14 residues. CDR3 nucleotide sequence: TGTGCCAGTAGCCGCGGGAGGGCCTTATACGAGCAGTACTTC. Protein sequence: CASSRGRALYEQYF.

CDR3 nucleotide sequence: TGTGCCAGCAGTTTATTTATAGGGGTCGAGCAGTACTTC. As protein: CASSLFIGVEQYF. V gene TRBV27 combines with J gene TRBJ2-7, with D perhaps TRBD1 (5 bases). This CDR3 is 13 amino acids long. Trimming stripped 1 base from V and 6 bases from J, with 10 bases between. Germline V gene lookup returns CDR1 MNHEY and CDR2 SMNVEV (reference sequence).

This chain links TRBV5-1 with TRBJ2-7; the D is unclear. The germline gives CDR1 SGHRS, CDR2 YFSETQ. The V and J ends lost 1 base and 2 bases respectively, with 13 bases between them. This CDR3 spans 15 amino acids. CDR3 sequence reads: CASSLPDPPAYEQYF. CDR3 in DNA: TGCGCCAGCAGCTTGCCCGATCCCCCTGCCTACGAGCAGTACTTC.

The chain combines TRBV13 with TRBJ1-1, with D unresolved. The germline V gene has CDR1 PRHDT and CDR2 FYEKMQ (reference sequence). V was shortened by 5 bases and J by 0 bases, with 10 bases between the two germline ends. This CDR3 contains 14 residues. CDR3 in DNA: TGTGCCAGCAGCCTGACGAAGCTGAACACTGAAGCTTTCTTT. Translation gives CASSLTKLNTEAFF.